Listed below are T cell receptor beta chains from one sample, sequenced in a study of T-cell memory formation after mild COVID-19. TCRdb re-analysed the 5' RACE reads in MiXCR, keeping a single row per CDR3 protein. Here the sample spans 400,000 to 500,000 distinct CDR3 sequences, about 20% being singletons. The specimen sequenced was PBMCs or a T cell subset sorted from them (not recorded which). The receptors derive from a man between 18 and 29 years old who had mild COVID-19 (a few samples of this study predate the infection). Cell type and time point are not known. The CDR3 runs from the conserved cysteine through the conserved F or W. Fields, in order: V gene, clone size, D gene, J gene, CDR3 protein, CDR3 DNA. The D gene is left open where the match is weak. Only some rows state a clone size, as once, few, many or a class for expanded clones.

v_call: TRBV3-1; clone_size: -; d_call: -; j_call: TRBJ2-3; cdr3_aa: CASSQNQGGPTDTQYF; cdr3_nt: TGTGCCAGCAGCCAAAACCAGGGTGGACCCACAGATACGCAGTATTTT
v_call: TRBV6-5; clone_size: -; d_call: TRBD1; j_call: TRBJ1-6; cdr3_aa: CASSRDRVSSYNSPLHF; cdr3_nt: TGTGCCAGCAGCCGTGACAGGGTGAGCTCCTATAATTCACCCCTCCACTTT
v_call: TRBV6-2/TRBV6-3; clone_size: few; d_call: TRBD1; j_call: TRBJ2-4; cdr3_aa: CASTTPGQGKNIQYF; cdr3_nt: TGTGCCAGCACTACACCGGGACAGGGGAAAAACATTCAGTACTTC
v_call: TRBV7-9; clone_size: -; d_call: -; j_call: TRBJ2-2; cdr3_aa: CASSLLAASATGELFF; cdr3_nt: TGTGCCAGCAGCTTATTGGCAGCATCTGCGACCGGGGAGCTGTTTTTT
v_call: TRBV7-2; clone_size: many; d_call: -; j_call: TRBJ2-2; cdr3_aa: CASSDQGTGELFF; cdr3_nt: TGTGCCAGCAGCGATCAGGGGACCGGGGAGCTGTTTTTT
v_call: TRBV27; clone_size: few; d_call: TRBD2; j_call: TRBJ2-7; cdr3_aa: CASSFSGGKVQYF; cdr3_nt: TGTGCCAGCAGTTTCAGCGGGGGGAAGGTGCAGTACTTC
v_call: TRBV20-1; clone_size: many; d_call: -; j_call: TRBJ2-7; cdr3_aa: CSAREHKTGEQYF; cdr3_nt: TGCAGTGCTAGAGAACATAAGACGGGCGAGCAGTACTTC
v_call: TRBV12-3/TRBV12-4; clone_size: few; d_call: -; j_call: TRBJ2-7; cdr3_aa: CASSVTVNYEQYF; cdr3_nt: TGTGCCAGCAGTGTGACCGTCAACTACGAGCAGTACTTC
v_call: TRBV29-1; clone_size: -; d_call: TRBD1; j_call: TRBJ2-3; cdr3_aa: CSWGQGGTDTQYF; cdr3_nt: TGCAGTTGGGGCCAGGGGGGCACAGATACGCAGTATTTT
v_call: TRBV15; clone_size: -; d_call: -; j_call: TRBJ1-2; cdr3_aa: CATSGGSGLYGYTF; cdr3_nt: TGTGCCACCAGCGGGGGGTCAGGGTTATATGGCTACACCTTC
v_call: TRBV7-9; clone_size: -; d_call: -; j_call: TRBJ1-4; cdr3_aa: CASSLRGSQNEKLFF; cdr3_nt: TGTGCCAGCAGCTTAAGGGGCAGCCAGAATGAAAAACTGTTTTTT
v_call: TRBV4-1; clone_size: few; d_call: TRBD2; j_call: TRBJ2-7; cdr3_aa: CASSGLAGTLYEQYF; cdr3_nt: TGCGCCAGCAGTGGGCTAGCGGGGACCCTCTACGAGCAGTACTTC
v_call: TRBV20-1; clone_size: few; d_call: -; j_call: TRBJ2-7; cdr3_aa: CSAPGSVAYEQYF; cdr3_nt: TGCAGTGCCCCCGGGTCGGTGGCCTACGAGCAGTACTTC
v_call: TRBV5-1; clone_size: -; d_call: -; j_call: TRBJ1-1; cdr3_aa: CASALGMNTEAFF; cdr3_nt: TGCGCCAGCGCCCTTGGGATGAACACTGAAGCTTTCTTT
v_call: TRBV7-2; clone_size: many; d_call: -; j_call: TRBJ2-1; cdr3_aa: CASSQEWGRSYNEQFF; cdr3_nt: TGTGCCAGCAGCCAAGAGTGGGGTAGGTCCTACAATGAGCAGTTCTTC
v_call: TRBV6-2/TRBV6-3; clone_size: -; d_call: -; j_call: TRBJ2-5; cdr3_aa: CASRGAGLTMETQYF; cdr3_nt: TGTGCCAGCAGGGGGGCGGGCCTTACGATGGAGACCCAGTACTTC
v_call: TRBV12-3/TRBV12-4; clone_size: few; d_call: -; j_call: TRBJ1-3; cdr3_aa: CASSRQRHSGNTIYF; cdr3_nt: TGTGCCAGCAGTAGGCAAAGGCACTCTGGAAACACCATATATTTT
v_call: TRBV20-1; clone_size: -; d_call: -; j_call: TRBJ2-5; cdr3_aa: CSATGTSYRQETQYF; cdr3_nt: TGCAGTGCCACTGGGACTTCTTACCGGCAAGAGACCCAGTACTTC
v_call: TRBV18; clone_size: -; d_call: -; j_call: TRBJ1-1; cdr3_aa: CASSNGRAATEAFF; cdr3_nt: TGTGCCAGCTCGAATGGACGAGCGGCGACTGAAGCTTTCTTT
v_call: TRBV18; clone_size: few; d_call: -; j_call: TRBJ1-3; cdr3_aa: CASSPAAGSDTIYF; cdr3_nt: TGTGCCAGCTCACCAGCGGCAGGGAGTGACACCATATATTTT
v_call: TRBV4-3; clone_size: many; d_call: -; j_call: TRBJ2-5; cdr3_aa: CASSPTTTGTQYF; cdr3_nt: TGCGCCAGCAGCCCGACAACGACGGGGACCCAGTACTTC
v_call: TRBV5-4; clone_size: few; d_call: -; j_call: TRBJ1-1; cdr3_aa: CASSLEGLTEAFF; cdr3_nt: TGTGCCAGCAGCTTGGAGGGCCTCACTGAAGCTTTCTTT
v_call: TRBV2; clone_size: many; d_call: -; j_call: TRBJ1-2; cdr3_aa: CASSEGNYGYTF; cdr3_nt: TGTGCCAGCAGTGAGGGTAACTATGGCTACACCTTC
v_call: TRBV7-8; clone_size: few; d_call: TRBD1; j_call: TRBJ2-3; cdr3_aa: CASSLTQGAVSDTQYF; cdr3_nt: TGTGCCAGCAGCTTAACACAGGGGGCGGTCTCAGATACGCAGTATTTT
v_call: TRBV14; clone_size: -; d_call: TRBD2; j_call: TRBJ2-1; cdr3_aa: CASRRLADTDEQFF; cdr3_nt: TGTGCCAGCAGACGACTAGCAGATACGGATGAGCAGTTCTTC
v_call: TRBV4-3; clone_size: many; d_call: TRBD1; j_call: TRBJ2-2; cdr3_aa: CASSPDRGSGELFF; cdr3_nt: TGCGCCAGCAGCCCGGACAGGGGGAGCGGGGAGCTGTTTTTT
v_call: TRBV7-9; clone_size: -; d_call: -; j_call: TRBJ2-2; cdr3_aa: CASSLVEPGELFF; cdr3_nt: TGTGCCAGCAGCTTAGTCGAACCCGGGGAGCTGTTTTTT